The 21 T cell receptor beta chains below come from one sample, sequenced in a study of blood T cell repertoires in COVID-19. Libraries were prepared by immunoSEQ multiplex PCR; TCRdb keeps only in-frame clonotypes and omits some of them. The table lists 150,000 to 200,000 clones, roughly 77% of them singletons. The sequenced sample consisted of peripheral blood. The receptors stem from a human donor in a cohort sampled during active COVID-19.

The chain is built from TRBV27 and TRBJ2-1; TRBD2 might be the D (6 bases). Germline V gene sequence: CDR1 MNHEY, CDR2 SMNVEV (reference sequence). V shed 5 bases and J shed 6 bases, with 17 bases lying between them. This CDR3 spans 15 amino acids. CDR3 sequence: CASSPRDLAFNEQFF. CDR3 coding DNA: TGTGCCAGCAGTCCCCGGGACTTAGCTTTCAATGAGCAGTTCTTC.

This clone appeared once. The rearrangement uses TRBV7-2 and TRBJ2-7, with TRBD1 matching 9 bases. The CDR3 runs 16 residues. Germline V gives CDR1 SGHTA, CDR2 FQGNSA. V shed 5 bases, J shed 0 bases, and the junction held 8 bases outside the gene matches. CDR3 protein: CASSHFLGQGSYEQYF. The CDR3 nucleotides are TGTGCCAGCAGCCATTTTCTGGGACAGGGCTCCTACGAGCAGTACTTC.

CDR3 protein: CASSLRAGEPASPFF. Written as DNA, the CDR3 is TGTGCCAGCAGCTTAAGGGCGGGAGAGCCCGCCTCCCCGTTCTTC. The rearrangement uses TRBV7-3 and TRBJ2-1, with TRBD2 matching over 7 bases. Unmatched junction bases numbered 15, after V lost 1 base and J lost 15 bases. This CDR3 region has 15 residues. CDR1 is SGHTA, CDR2 FQGTGA, per germline.

The chain has TRBV11-3 and TRBJ2-1; 9 bases line up with TRBD1. Trimming removed 5 bases from V and 0 bases from J; junction bases left unmatched: 2. Germline V gene data show CDR1 as SGHNT and CDR2 as YENEEA. The CDR3 runs 15 residues. DNA of the CDR3: TGTGCCAGCAGCCGGACAGGGGACTCCTACAATGAGCAGTTCTTC. This encodes CASSRTGDSYNEQFF.

J is TRBJ2-1 and V is TRBV2; TRBD1 matches at 10 bases. The ends lost 5 bases at V and 4 bases at J; junction bases unmatched: 5. Per germline, CDR1 SNHLY and CDR2 FYNNEI. CDR3 length: 15 residues. CDR3 sequence reads: CASSPTGGRYNEQFF. CDR3 coding DNA: TGTGCCAGCAGTCCGACAGGGGGCCGATACAATGAGCAGTTCTTC. Full variable domain (missing parts from reference TRBV2 and TRBJ2-1): EPEVTQTPSHQVTQMGQEVILRCVPISNHLYFYWYRQILGQKVEFLVSFYNNEISEKSEIFDDQFSVERPDGSNFTLKIRSTKLEDSAMYFCASSPTGGRYNEQFFGPGTRLTVL.

This clone was seen only once. The chain has TRBV30 and TRBJ1-5; maybe TRBD1 (5 bases). The CDR3 extends over 14 amino acids. Between the trimmed V and J ends, which lost 0 bases and 5 bases, there was a span of 11 bases. Germline lookup yields CDR1 GTSNPN and CDR2 SVGIG (reference sequence). CDR3 nucleotides: TGTGCCTGGAGTGTATGGGGGGAGGATCAGCCCCAGCATTTT. It yields the protein CAWSVWGEDQPQHF.

The sample holds one count of this clone. The chain is built from TRBV15 and TRBJ1-2, with D unresolved. Trimming cost V 0 bases and J 7 bases, with 9 bases left between them. CDR1 is LNHNV, CDR2 YYDKDF, per germline (reference sequence). The CDR3 spans 13 residues. The DNA of the CDR3 is TGTGCCACCAGCAGAGAAAGCGGGAGTGGCTACACCTTC. Translating gives CATSRESGSGYTF.

The J gene is TRBJ2-1, the V gene TRBV7-9; the D gene is possibly TRBD1 (5 bases). CDR1 is SEHNR and CDR2 is FQNEAQ in the germline V gene (reference sequence). The CDR3 has 14 amino acids. The V and J ends lost 4 bases and 5 bases respectively, with 12 bases between them. The CDR3 DNA reads TGTGCCAGCAGCTCCCAGACAGCCCACAATGAGCAGTTCTTC. This gives the protein CASSSQTAHNEQFF.

This clone showed up just a few times. This sequence joins TRBV7-2 and TRBJ1-1; 8 positions agree with TRBD1. This CDR3 has 13 residues. Germline V gene data show CDR1 as SGHTA and CDR2 as FQGNSA. V trimming: 3 bases; J trimming: 5 bases; junction bases outside the gene matches: 2. CDR3 in DNA: TGTGCCAGCAGCTTGACAGGGGAGACTGAAGCTTTCTTT. Encoded protein: CASSLTGETEAFF.

The chain couples TRBV19 to TRBJ2-1; 13 positions agree with TRBD2. Unmatched junction bases numbered 8, after V lost 4 bases and J lost 8 bases. The CDR3 consists of 16 residues. Germline V CDR1 and CDR2: LNHDA, SQIVND (reference sequence). CDR3 protein: CASSTSTSGRRYEQFF. CDR3 DNA sequence: TGTGCCAGTAGTACTTCGACTAGCGGGAGGAGGTATGAGCAGTTCTTC.

This clone appeared many times. The chain links TRBV27 to TRBJ2-2; tentative D call: TRBD2 (5 bases). Germline V gene sequence: CDR1 MNHEY, CDR2 SMNVEV (reference sequence). This CDR3 comprises 15 residues. V shed 8 bases and J shed 3 bases, with 16 bases lying between them. CDR3 coding DNA: TGTGCCAGCCGCCTCTTAGCGACTTACACCGGGGAGCTGTTTTTT. Protein sequence: CASRLLATYTGELFF.

The gene calls are TRBV30 and TRBJ2-2; 14 bases align to TRBD2. With V trimmed by 7 bases and J by 7 bases, 23 bases remained unmatched. Per the germline V gene, CDR1 is GTSNPN and CDR2 is SVGIG (reference sequence). This CDR3 is 20 amino acids long. The CDR3 DNA is TGTGCCTCCCAACCTCATCCCGGGACTAGCGGGAGCGGTTTGGTCGGGGAGCTGTTTTTT. Its translation is CASQPHPGTSGSGLVGELFF. Based on the CDR3 plus reference TRBV30 and TRBJ2-2, the full variable domain is SQTIHQWPATLVQPVGSPLSLECTVEGTSNPNLYWYRQAAGRGLQLLFYSVGIGQISSEVPQNLSASRPQDRQFILSSKKLLLSDSGFYLCASQPHPGTSGSGLVGELFFGEGSRLTVL.

The chain uses TRBV18 and TRBJ2-7; 7 bases are a match to TRBD1. This CDR3 contains 16 residues. Germline-derived CDR1 and CDR2 are KGHSH and LQKENI. J lost 1 base, V lost 6 bases, and 12 bases had no gene match. CDR3 DNA sequence: TGTGCCAGCTCCCCCCGTAGAGGGGGCCTATCCTACGAGCAGTACTTC. Residues: CASSPRRGGLSYEQYF.

This clone came up once. The chain employs TRBV12-3 or TRBV12-4 and TRBJ2-1; possible D gene TRBD2, 6 bases. With 5 bases removed from V and 9 bases from J, the gap between germline ends came to 14 bases. CDR3 size: 13 residues. CDR3 bases: TGTGCCAGCAGTGCCGGGACGCGGGGTGAGCAGTTCTTC. Translated, it gives CASSAGTRGEQFF.

The V call is TRBV2, the J call TRBJ2-7, with 7 bases matching TRBD1. This CDR3 spans 14 amino acids. From germline, CDR1 is SNHLY and CDR2 FYNNEI. V lost 1 base, J lost 7 bases, and 7 bases stayed unmatched. CDR3 in amino acids: CASSEDRGFEEQYF. The CDR3 region has the DNA TGTGCCAGCAGTGAAGACAGGGGATTTGAAGAGCAGTACTTC.

The rearrangement uses TRBV9 and TRBJ2-3, with 8 bases matching TRBD1. V was clipped by 2 bases and J by 5 bases; unmatched bases: 4. CDR3 length equals 14 residues. CDR1 SGDLS and CDR2 YYNGEE come from the germline V gene. The CDR3 DNA reads as TGTGCCAGCAGCGTTGGCAGGGGGCAAGATACGCAGTATTTT. Amino acid sequence: CASSVGRGQDTQYF. The complete variable domain, with remaining parts taken from reference TRBV9 and TRBJ2-3, reads DSGVTQTPKHLITATGQRVTLRCSPRSGDLSVYWYQQSLDQGLQFLIQYYNGEERAKGNILERFSAQQFPDLHSELNLSSLELGDSALYFCASSVGRGQDTQYFGPGTRLTVL.

The V gene is TRBV21-1, the J gene TRBJ2-7; the DNA was not used to check the table's D call, TRBD1. TRBV21-1 is labeled a pseudogene. The CDR3 sequence is 16 residues long. In DNA form, the CDR3 reads TGTGCCAGCAGCGCTCGACAGGGGGAAAGATCCTACGAGCAGTACTTC. Residues: CASSARQGERSYEQYF.

The chain couples TRBV5-1 to TRBJ1-4, with D unresolved. The CDR3 consists of 16 residues. Trimming pared 4 bases from V and 0 bases from J, leaving 13 bases between. Germline-derived CDR1 and CDR2 are SGHRS and YFSETQ. CDR3 in amino acids: CASSAAPMATNEKLFF. The CDR3 DNA follows: TGCGCCAGCAGCGCCGCTCCTATGGCAACTAATGAAAAACTGTTTTTT.

This rearrangement joins TRBV5-4 to TRBJ1-5, with 10 bases identical to TRBD1. There are 15 residues in the CDR3. The ends lost 3 bases at V and 4 bases at J; junction bases unmatched: 4. The germline CDR1 and CDR2 sequences are SGHNT and YYREEE (reference sequence). The CDR3 coding sequence is TGTGCCAGCAGCTCTGGGACAGGGGTAAATCAGCCCCAGCATTTT. It translates to CASSSGTGVNQPQHF. The full variable domain, in which reference TRBV5-4 and TRBJ1-5 provide the parts outside the CDR3, is ETGVTQSPTHLIKTRGQQVTLRCSSQSGHNTVSWYQQALGQGPQFIFQYYREEENGRGNFPPRFSGLQFPNYSSELNVNALELDDSALYLCASSSGTGVNQPQHFGDGTRLSIL.

The chain couples TRBV7-2 to TRBJ2-1; the match to TRBD2 covers 13 bases. The J segment lost 7 bases and the V segment lost 5 bases, leaving 8 bases of the junction unmatched. The CDR3 consists of 16 residues. The germline gives CDR1 SGHTA, CDR2 FQGNSA. The CDR3 is CASSPVGTSGANEQFF. CDR3 coding DNA: TGTGCCAGCAGCCCTGTAGGGACTAGCGGGGCGAATGAGCAGTTCTTC.

The rearrangement joins TRBV6-5 to TRBJ1-2, with unresolved D. The length of the CDR3 is 15 residues. Germline V gives CDR1 MNHEY, CDR2 SVGAGI. V lost 5 bases, J lost 0 bases, and 13 bases lay in between. CDR3 protein: CASSPMTGANYGYTF. CDR3 nucleotides: TGTGCCAGCAGTCCCATGACGGGAGCTAACTATGGCTACACCTTC.